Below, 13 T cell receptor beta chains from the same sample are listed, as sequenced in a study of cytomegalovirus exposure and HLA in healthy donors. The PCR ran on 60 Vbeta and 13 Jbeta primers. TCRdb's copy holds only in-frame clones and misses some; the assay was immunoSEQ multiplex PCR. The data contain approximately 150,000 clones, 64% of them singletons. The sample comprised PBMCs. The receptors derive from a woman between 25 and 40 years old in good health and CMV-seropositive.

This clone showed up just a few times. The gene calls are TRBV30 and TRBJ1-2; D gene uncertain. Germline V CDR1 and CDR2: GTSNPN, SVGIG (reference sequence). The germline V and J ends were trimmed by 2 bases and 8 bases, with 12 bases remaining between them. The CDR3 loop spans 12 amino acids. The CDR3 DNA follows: TGTGCCTGGAGTACGTCCTCCGGGGGCTACACCTTC. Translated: CAWSTSSGGYTF.

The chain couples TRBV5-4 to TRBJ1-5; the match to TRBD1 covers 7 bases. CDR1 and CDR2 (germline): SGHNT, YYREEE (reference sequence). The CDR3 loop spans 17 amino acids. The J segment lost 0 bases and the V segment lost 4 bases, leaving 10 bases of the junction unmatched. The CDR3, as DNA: TGTGCCAGCAGCAGACTCCGGGACAGAGATAGCAATCAGCCCCAGCATTTT. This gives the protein CASSRLRDRDSNQPQHF.

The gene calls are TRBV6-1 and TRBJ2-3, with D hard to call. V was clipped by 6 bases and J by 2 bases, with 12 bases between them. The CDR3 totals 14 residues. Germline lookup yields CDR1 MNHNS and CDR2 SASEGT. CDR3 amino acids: CASSESTNTDTQYF. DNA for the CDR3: TGTGCCAGCAGCGAGTCAACTAACACAGATACGCAGTATTTT.

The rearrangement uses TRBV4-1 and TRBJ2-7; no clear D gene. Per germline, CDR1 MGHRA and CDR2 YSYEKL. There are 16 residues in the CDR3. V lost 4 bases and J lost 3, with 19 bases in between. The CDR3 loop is CASSRSTSAVGYEQYF. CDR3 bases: TGCGCCAGCAGCCGATCGACTTCGGCTGTCGGCTACGAGCAGTACTTC.

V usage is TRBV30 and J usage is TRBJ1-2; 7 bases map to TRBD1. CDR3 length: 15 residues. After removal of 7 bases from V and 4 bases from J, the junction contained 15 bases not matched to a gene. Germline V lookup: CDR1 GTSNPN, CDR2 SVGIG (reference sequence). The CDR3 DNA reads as TGTGCCTACGGTCGACAGGGAGGAACTCGCTATGGCTACACCTTC. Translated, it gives CAYGRQGGTRYGYTF. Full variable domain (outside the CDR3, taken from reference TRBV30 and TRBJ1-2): SQTIHQWPATLVQPVGSPLSLECTVEGTSNPNLYWYRQAAGRGLQLLFYSVGIGQISSEVPQNLSASRPQDRQFILSSKKLLLSDSGFYLCAYGRQGGTRYGYTFGSGTRLTVV.

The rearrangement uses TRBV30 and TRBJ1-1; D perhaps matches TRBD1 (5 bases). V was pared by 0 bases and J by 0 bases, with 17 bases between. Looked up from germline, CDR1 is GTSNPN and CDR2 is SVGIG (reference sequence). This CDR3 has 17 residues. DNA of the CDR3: TGTGCCTGGAGTGTACGAGTCGGGGGATGGATGAACACTGAAGCTTTCTTT. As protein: CAWSVRVGGWMNTEAFF.

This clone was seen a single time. CDR3 bases: TGTGCCAGCTCACCTCGACAGTCGGGGGTCGAGACCCAGTACTTC. Its translation: CASSPRQSGVETQYF. V gene TRBV18 combines with J gene TRBJ2-5; a possible D gene is TRBD2 (6 bases). CDR3 size: 15 residues. CDR1 and CDR2 (germline): KGHSH, LQKENI. Trimming took 3 bases from V and 5 from J, leaving 16 bases between them.

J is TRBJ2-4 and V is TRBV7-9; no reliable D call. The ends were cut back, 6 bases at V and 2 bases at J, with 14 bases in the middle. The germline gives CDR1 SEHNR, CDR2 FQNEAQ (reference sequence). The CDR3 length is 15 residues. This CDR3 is CASSPNWASKNIQYF. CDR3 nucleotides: TGTGCCAGCAGTCCCAACTGGGCTTCCAAAAACATTCAGTACTTC. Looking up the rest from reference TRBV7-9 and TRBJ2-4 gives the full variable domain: DTGVSQNPRHKITKRGQNVTFRCDPISEHNRLYWYRQTLGQGPEFLTYFQNEAQLEKSRLLSDRFSAERPKGSFSTLEIQRTEQGDSAMYLCASSPNWASKNIQYFGAGTRLSVL.

CDR3 bases: TGTGCCAGTAGTATACACAAAACAGGGGATCAGTACTTC. Amino acid sequence: CASSIHKTGDQYF. V and J are TRBV19 and TRBJ2-4, with TRBD1 matching 7 bases. The V and J ends lost 2 bases and 12 bases, in that order; junction bases with no gene match: 7. CDR1 and CDR2 (germline): LNHDA, SQIVND (reference sequence). This CDR3 has 13 amino acids.

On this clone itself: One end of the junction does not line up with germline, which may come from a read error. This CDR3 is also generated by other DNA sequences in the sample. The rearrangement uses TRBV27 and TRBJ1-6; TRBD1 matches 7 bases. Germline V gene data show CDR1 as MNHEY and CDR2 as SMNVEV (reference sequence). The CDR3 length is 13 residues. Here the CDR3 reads CASGGQYNSPLHF. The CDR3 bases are TGTGCCAGCGGGGGACAGTATAATTCCCCCCTCCACTTT.

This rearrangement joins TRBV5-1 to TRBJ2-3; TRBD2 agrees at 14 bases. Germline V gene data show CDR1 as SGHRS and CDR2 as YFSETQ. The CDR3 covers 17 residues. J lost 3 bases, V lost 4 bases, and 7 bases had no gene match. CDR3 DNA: TGCGCCAGCAGCCACCCGGGACTAGCGGGGGTTACAGATACGCAGTATTTT. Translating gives CASSHPGLAGVTDTQYF.

The CDR3 reads CAWSSDRTYEQYF. CDR3 DNA sequence: TGTGCCTGGAGTTCCGACAGGACATACGAGCAGTACTTC. This chain links TRBV30 with TRBJ2-7; TRBD1 might be the D (6 bases). Trimming pared 2 bases from V and 4 bases from J, leaving 12 bases between. CDR1 is GTSNPN, CDR2 SVGIG, per germline (reference sequence). CDR3 length: 13 residues.

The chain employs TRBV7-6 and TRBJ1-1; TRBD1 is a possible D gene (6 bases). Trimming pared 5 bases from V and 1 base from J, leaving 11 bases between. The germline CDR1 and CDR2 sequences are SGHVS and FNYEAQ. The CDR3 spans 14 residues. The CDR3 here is CASSPSTGNTEAFF. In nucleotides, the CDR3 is TGTGCCAGCAGCCCTTCGACAGGGAACACTGAAGCTTTCTTT.